This TCR beta chain was sequenced during a study of identical twins. Each CDR3 protein is one row after TCRdb ran MiXCR on the 5' RACE reads. The sample contains fewer than 450,000 distinct CDR3 sequences, approximately 8.7% of which appear only once. This clonotype was seen ten or more times. Sequencing was performed on naive T cells sorted from blood. The sequence was collected from a woman aged 45-65 years in good health.

The CDR3 DNA sequence: TGCGCCAGCAGCCTGTCGTTCGCAGATACGCAGTATTTT. Amino acids: CASSLSFADTQYF. This chain uses TRBV5-1 with TRBJ2-3; D is unclear. Germline V gives CDR1 SGHRS, CDR2 YFSETQ. CDR3 size: 13 residues. V was clipped by 4 bases and J by 4 bases, with 10 bases between them.